This T cell receptor beta chain was retrieved from a study of blood T cell repertoires in COVID-19. Per germline, CDR1 SEHNR and CDR2 FQNEAQ (reference sequence). The CDR3 is 13 residues long. V lost 2 bases, J lost 2 bases, and 4 bases lay in between. Sequencing used immunoSEQ multiplex PCR; TCRdb keeps in-frame clones, though not all of them. This table holds tens of thousands of clones, roughly 88% found once. Sequencing was carried out using peripheral blood. The rearrangement joins TRBV7-9 to TRBJ1-3; unclear D gene. This clonotype was sampled from a woman older than 75 with active or convalescent COVID-19. The DNA for the CDR3 is TGTGCCAGCAGCTTAAATACTGGAAACACCATATATTTT. Translated: CASSLNTGNTIYF.